This entry lists 4 T cell receptor beta chains sequenced from one sample in a study of cytomegalovirus exposure and HLA in healthy donors. TCRdb keeps only in-frame clones here, not all; method: immunoSEQ multiplex PCR. In the table there are fewer than 150,000 clones, 86% of which are singletons. Sequencing input: PBMCs. These receptors originate from a man younger than 35 in good health and CMV-seronegative.

The chain links TRBV6-1 to TRBJ2-7; no clear D. This CDR3 is built from 15 residues. Trimming removed 3 bases from V and 2 bases from J, with 14 bases in between. CDR1 is MNHNS and CDR2 is SASEGT in the germline V gene. CDR3 amino acids: CASSELASGPYEQYF. As DNA, the CDR3 is TGTGCCAGCAGTGAGTTGGCCTCAGGCCCCTACGAGCAGTACTTC.

The V call is TRBV5-1, the J call TRBJ2-7, with D maybe TRBD1 (5 bases). Per the germline V gene, CDR1 is SGHRS and CDR2 is YFSETQ. V was shortened by 7 bases and J by 3 bases, with 20 bases between the two germline ends. The CDR3 has 15 residues. The CDR3 loop reads CASCRTPATGYEQYF. In nucleotides, the CDR3 is TGCGCCAGCTGCCGCACACCTGCAACAGGCTACGAGCAGTACTTC.

This clone is classed as medium-sized. This chain links TRBV5-1 with TRBJ1-6; TRBD1 matches at 8 bases. V was pared by 2 bases and J by 9 bases, with 4 bases of the junction left unmatched. CDR1 is SGHRS, CDR2 YFSETQ, per germline. The CDR3 has 14 amino acids. The CDR3 DNA follows: TGCGCCAGCAGCTTTGAAACAGGGGGTTCACCCCTCCACTTT. Its protein is CASSFETGGSPLHF.

V is TRBV11-3 and J is TRBJ2-1; the match to TRBD2 covers 7 bases. The J segment lost 8 bases and the V segment lost 6 bases, leaving 7 bases of the junction unmatched. The CDR3 consists of 13 residues. Per the germline V gene, CDR1 is SGHNT and CDR2 is YENEEA. The chain's CDR3 is CASSRSGKDEQFF. Here the CDR3 DNA reads TGTGCCAGCAGTCGGAGCGGGAAGGATGAGCAGTTCTTC.